A selection of T cell receptor beta chains follows, all from one sample in a study of T cell responses to AZD1222 COVID-19 vaccine. This table comes from immunoSEQ multiplex PCR, and its TCRdb copy is limited to in-frame clones, with some not included. The data hold about 170,000 clones, with approximately 90% observed a single time. The sequencing here drew on peripheral blood, taken on day 0 of AZD1222 vaccination. The receptors here all came from an adult in good health. CDR3s include the opening cysteine and the closing phenylalanine or tryptophan. D genes are given only for firm matches. Size values are once, few and many counts, or a class for expanded clones, and some rows have none.

CDR3: CASSLGGADNSPLHF
DNA: TGTGCCAGCAGTTTAGGGGGGGCAGATAATTCACCCCTCCACTTT
V: TRBV28
D: NA
J: TRBJ1-6
length: 15
size: NA

CDR3: CASSPWDTTNTGELFF
DNA: TGCGCCAGCAGCCCTTGGGACACAACGAACACCGGGGAGCTGTTTTTT
V: TRBV4-1
D: NA
J: TRBJ2-2
length: 16
size: few

CDR3: CASKFNGASNYGYTF
DNA: TGTGCCAGCAAGTTCAACGGGGCATCTAACTATGGCTACACCTTC
V: TRBV6-4
D: NA
J: TRBJ1-2
length: 15
size: NA

CDR3: CASSQDSRTEAFF
DNA: TGTGCCAGCAGCCAAGATTCCAGAACTGAAGCTTTCTTT
V: TRBV3-1/TRBV3-2
D: NA
J: TRBJ1-1
length: 13
size: NA

CDR3: CASRPTPSGGVDEQFF
DNA: TGTGCCAGCAGGCCCACCCCTAGCGGGGGGGTCGATGAGCAGTTCTTC
V: TRBV6-6
D: TRBD2
J: TRBJ2-1
length: 16
size: NA

CDR3: CASSPQGPLVEQFF
DNA: TGTGCCAGCAGCCCCCAGGGGCCACTCGTGGAGCAGTTCTTC
V: TRBV3-1/TRBV3-2
D: NA
J: TRBJ2-1
length: 14
size: once

CDR3: CSVQRGEDYGYTF
DNA: TGCAGCGTCCAGAGAGGGGAGGATTATGGCTACACCTTC
V: TRBV29-1
D: NA
J: TRBJ1-2
length: 13
size: NA

CDR3: CASSPGQGFRGAFF
DNA: TGTGCCAGCAGTCCGGGACAGGGGTTTCGTGGGGCTTTCTTT
V: TRBV28
D: TRBD1
J: TRBJ1-1
length: 14
size: NA

CDR3: CASSLLGGNYGYTF
DNA: TGTGCCAGCAGCTTGTTAGGGGGTAACTATGGCTACACCTTC
V: TRBV5-8
D: NA
J: TRBJ1-2
length: 14
size: NA

CDR3: CASSLELTVNSNQPQHF
DNA: TGTGCCAGCAGCTTAGAATTGACAGTAAATAGCAATCAGCCCCAGCATTTT
V: TRBV7-2
D: NA
J: TRBJ1-5
length: 17
size: few

CDR3: CSVEDQQRRTYNEQFF
DNA: TGCAGCGTTGAAGATCAGCAGCGACGCACCTACAATGAGCAGTTCTTC
V: TRBV29-1
D: NA
J: TRBJ2-1
length: 16
size: NA

CDR3: CASSLQGGYEQYF
DNA: TGTGCCAGCAGTTTACAGGGGGGCTACGAGCAGTACTTC
V: TRBV28
D: NA
J: TRBJ2-7
length: 13
size: NA

CDR3: CAIAGERRNTIYF
DNA: TGTGCCATCGCCGGGGAAAGGAGAAACACCATATATTTT
V: TRBV10-3
D: NA
J: TRBJ1-3
length: 13
size: once

CDR3: CASSEGQGANGYTF
DNA: TGCGCCAGCAGCGAGGGACAGGGGGCTAACGGCTACACCTTC
V: TRBV5-1
D: TRBD1
J: TRBJ1-2
length: 14
size: once

CDR3: CASSPWLLRADTQYF
DNA: TGTGCCAGCAGCCCATGGTTGTTAAGGGCGGATACGCAGTATTTT
V: TRBV7-8
D: NA
J: TRBJ2-3
length: 15
size: NA

CDR3: CASSFPPGGVNTEAFF
DNA: TGTGCCAGCAGTTTCCCCCCAGGGGGCGTTAACACTGAAGCTTTCTTT
V: TRBV6-5
D: TRBD1
J: TRBJ1-1
length: 16
size: NA

CDR3: CASSTQNPQEAFF
DNA: TGTGCCAGCAGTACACAAAATCCCCAAGAAGCTTTCTTT
V: TRBV28
D: NA
J: TRBJ1-1
length: 13
size: once

CDR3: CAWSAVQGNTGELFF
DNA: TGTGCCTGGAGTGCCGTACAGGGCAACACCGGGGAGCTGTTTTTT
V: TRBV30
D: NA
J: TRBJ2-2
length: 15
size: NA

CDR3: CASSIADSANQPQHF
DNA: TGTGCCAGTAGTATAGCGGACAGCGCCAATCAGCCCCAGCATTTT
V: TRBV19
D: NA
J: TRBJ1-5
length: 15
size: few

CDR3: CASLNPGGGNQPQHF
DNA: TGTGCCAGCCTCAACCCGGGCGGAGGCAATCAGCCCCAGCATTTT
V: TRBV28
D: NA
J: TRBJ1-5
length: 15
size: NA

CDR3: CARSGGGTQYF
DNA: TGTGCCAGGAGCGGGGGTGGGACCCAGTACTTC
V: TRBV6-2/TRBV6-3
D: TRBD2
J: TRBJ2-5
length: 11
size: few